This T cell receptor beta chain was identified during a study of T cell changes during pregnancy in multiple sclerosis. The CDR3 has 16 amino acids. V shed 6 bases and J 0 bases; nucleotides not matched to a gene: 8. CDR1 LNHDA and CDR2 SQIVND come from the germline V gene (reference sequence). This table comes from immunoSEQ multiplex PCR, and its TCRdb copy is limited to in-frame clones, with some not included. The data show about 36,000 clones, 91% seen once. The receptor comes from a female donor in good health, enrolled as a control in a pregnancy study. Source: CD4+ T cells from peripheral blood mononuclear cells, taken in the second trimester of pregnancy. The chain combines TRBV19 with TRBJ2-1, with 7 bases lining up with TRBD2. DNA for the CDR3: TGTGCCAGTAGACCAGCGGGGCGGAGCTCCTACAATGAGCAGTTCTTC. This encodes CASRPAGRSSYNEQFF.